This TCR beta chain is from a study of cytomegalovirus exposure and HLA in healthy donors. General study findings and limits: Around 160 TCR beta chains were listed as cytomegalovirus-associated. Accounts indicate the classifier identified cytomegalovirus status with strong specificity and sensitivity. Most TCR sequences were uncommon, yet certain public TCRs appeared in many donors.

To note about this clone: Its antigen is currently unknown.

With 2 bases clipped from V and 0 bases from J, the junction kept 3 bases outside the gene matches. The germline gives CDR1 MGHRA, CDR2 YSYEKL. The CDR3 has 15 residues. Repertoires were generated with immunoSEQ multiplex PCR, while TCRdb's copy carries only in-frame clones and drops some. The data hold around 350,000 clones, with 75% to 90% observed a single time. The donors were part of the validation cohort of 120 subjects. That cohort was separate from the first cohort, which comprised several hundred subjects. The sample was PBMCs. The TCR was taken from a woman under 30 in good health and CMV-seronegative. V and J are TRBV4-1 and TRBJ1-1; TRBD1 matches 7 bases. CDR3 loop: CASSQPQGMNTEAFF. The CDR3 bases are TGCGCCAGCAGCCAACCACAGGGGATGAACACTGAAGCTTTCTTT.